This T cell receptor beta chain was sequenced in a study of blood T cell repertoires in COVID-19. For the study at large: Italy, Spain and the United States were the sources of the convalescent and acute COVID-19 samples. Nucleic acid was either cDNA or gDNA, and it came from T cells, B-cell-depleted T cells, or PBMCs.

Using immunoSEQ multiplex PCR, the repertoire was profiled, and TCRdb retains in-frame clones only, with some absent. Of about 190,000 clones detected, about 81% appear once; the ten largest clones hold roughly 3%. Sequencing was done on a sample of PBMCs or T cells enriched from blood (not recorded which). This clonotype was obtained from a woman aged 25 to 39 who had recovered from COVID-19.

The CDR3 region has the DNA TGTGCCACCCCCCTGAAGGGGACTAGCGGGAGCGAATGCACAGATACGCAGTATTTT. Its protein is CATPLKGTSGSECTDTQYF. V usage is TRBV21-1 and J usage is TRBJ2-3; the DNA was not compared with TRBD2, the D call given in the table. TRBV21-1 is listed as a pseudogene. The CDR3 is made up of 19 amino acids.